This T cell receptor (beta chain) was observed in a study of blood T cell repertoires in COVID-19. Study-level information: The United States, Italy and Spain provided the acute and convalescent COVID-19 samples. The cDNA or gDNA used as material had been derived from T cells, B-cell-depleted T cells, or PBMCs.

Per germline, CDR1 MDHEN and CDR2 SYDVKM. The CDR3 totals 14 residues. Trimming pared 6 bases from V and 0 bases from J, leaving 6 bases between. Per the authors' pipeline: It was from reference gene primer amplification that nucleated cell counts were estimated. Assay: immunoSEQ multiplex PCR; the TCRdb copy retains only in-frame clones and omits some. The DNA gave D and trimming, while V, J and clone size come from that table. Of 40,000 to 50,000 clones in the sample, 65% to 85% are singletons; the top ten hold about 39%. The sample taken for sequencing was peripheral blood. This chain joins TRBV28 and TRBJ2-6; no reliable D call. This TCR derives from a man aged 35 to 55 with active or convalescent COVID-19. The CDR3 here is CASSMSSGANVLTF. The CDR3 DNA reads TGTGCCAGCAGCATGTCCTCTGGGGCCAACGTCCTGACTTTC.